This T cell receptor (beta chain) appears in the sequencing data of a study of molecular identifiers for immune sequencing clone quantification. One entry per CDR3 protein results from TCRdb running MiXCR on the PCR reads. This table holds roughly 300,000 distinct CDR3 sequences, roughly 24% found once. This clonotype was found a few times. V lost 10 bases and J lost 5; bases outside the gene matches: 11. CDR1 is SNHLY, CDR2 FYNNEI, per germline. The CDR3 consists of 14 residues. The chain couples TRBV2 to TRBJ2-1; TRBD2 agrees at 7 bases. The clonotype originates from a human donor in good health. Some libraries in this study had Jurkat cell RNA spiked in. Sequencing was performed on naive CD8+ T cells from blood, with Jurkat cell RNA spiked in. Stated subset: FACS-sorted CD8+CD4-CCR7+CD45RA+ naive T cells. CDR3 protein: CATVNRGSDNEQFF. The CDR3 coding sequence is TGTGCCACCGTCAACCGCGGGAGTGACAATGAGCAGTTCTTC.